This T cell receptor (beta chain) was observed in a study of blood T cell repertoires in COVID-19 (dated by TCRdb to the early 2020s). About the full investigation: The collaborator samples originated in the United States, Italy and Spain and spanned the acute and convalescent phases of COVID-19. The material from the prospective study consisted of cDNA or gDNA derived from T cells, B-cell-depleted T cells, or PBMCs. Deeply sampled blood TCRbeta repertoires from subjects exposed to, actively infected with, or recovered from COVID-19 were included in the dataset. The repertoires were released in a freely available public database meant as a resource for research on the immune response to SARS-CoV-2. Samples were obtained from the ongoing ImmuneRACE study (first 160 participants) and from 1,000 to 1,500 subjects provided by 6 global collaborators. Nearly every sample came with metadata listing a de-identified subject ID, COVID-19 status, age in years and sex. Where available, HLA class I and class II types were taken from metadata supplied by the sample provider and were not determined by assay-based typing.

CDR1 and CDR2, per the germline V gene (reference sequence), are SEHNR and FQNEAQ. The CDR3 holds 13 amino acids from the cysteine to the phenylalanine. The sequence is cut down to CDR3 DNA, 39 bases in frame from base 1. Unmatched junction bases come to 1, with V trimmed by 6 bases and J by 0 bases. Results and caveats for the whole study, not just this receptor: Clinical and demographic metadata were provided uncurated, with the amount varying by source and participant.

Comments on this clone: Its antigen remains undetermined. Base qualities are not recorded, but no much larger clone differs from it by a single base. Other DNA sequences in the sample encode the same CDR3.

TCRbeta CDR3 regions were amplified from genomic DNA using the immunoSEQ Assay, a bias-controlled multiplex PCR. Processing in the source paper ran as follows. Within the assay, amplification of reference gene primers was used to estimate how many nucleated cells each sample contained. Sequence reads were collapsed and filtered to measure the absolute abundance of every unique TCRbeta CDR3 rearrangement. Productive Simpson clonality was computed per sample as the square root of Simpson's diversity index over productive rearrangements. TCRdb provides this immuneACCESS table in a form limited to in-frame rearrangements. Some clones are lacking; in checked studies, under half of them reflect an unresolved V gene, and why the rest are absent is not known. Clone size and V and J calls were adopted from that table, with D and trimming inferred from the DNA. In this sample the table shows about 250,000 clones, about 82% of which occur a single time. Of the sample, approximately 6.2% is held by the ten largest clones.

One collaborating source in Seattle enrolled patients while the patients were actively infected and followed the patients over time throughout the course of disease. Collaborating institutions collected whole blood in K2EDTA tubes following their own protocols. For TCRbeta analysis, collaborators shipped samples as frozen whole blood, isolated PBMCs, or DNA extracted from either of those sample types. The sample taken for sequencing was peripheral blood. This chain is built from TRBV7-9 and TRBJ1-1; the central 7 bases match TRBD1. The origin of this receptor is a woman of 80 years or more with COVID-19, enrolled during active disease. This receptor carries the CDR3 CASSGQVNTEAFF. The DNA is TGTGCCAGCAGTGGACAGGTGAACACTGAAGCTTTCTTT.